One and the same sample provided the 7 T cell receptor beta chains below, sequenced in a study of cytomegalovirus exposure and HLA in healthy donors. In the PCR, 60 Vbeta and 13 Jbeta primers were used. The method was immunoSEQ multiplex PCR; TCRdb's version includes in-frame clones alone and lacks a portion of them. The data show 200,000 to 250,000 clones, around four fifths seen once. Input material: PBMCs. Every receptor here comes from a woman aged 40 to 55 in good health and CMV-seronegative.

The J gene is TRBJ1-2, the V gene TRBV5-1; 9 bases match TRBD1. Germline CDR1 reads SGHRS; CDR2 reads YFSETQ. The ends lost 0 bases at V and 11 bases at J; junction bases unmatched: 8. There are 14 residues in the CDR3. The CDR3 spells CASSLAPTGGGYTF. CDR3 nucleotides: TGCGCCAGCAGCTTGGCCCCGACAGGGGGAGGGTACACCTTC.

The rearrangement joins TRBV18 to TRBJ1-2; 9 bases agree with TRBD1. The CDR3 is 13 residues long. Unmatched junction bases numbered 6, after V lost 5 bases and J lost 8 bases. Germline V CDR1 and CDR2: KGHSH, LQKENI. CDR3: CASSTDRGGGYTF. CDR3 coding DNA: TGTGCCAGCTCAACGGACAGGGGCGGCGGCTACACCTTC.

The sample holds one count of this clone. The rearrangement uses TRBV6-6 and TRBJ1-5, with D perhaps TRBD1 (6 bases). The CDR3 covers 16 residues. Germline loops: CDR1 MNHNY, CDR2 SVGAGI (reference sequence). The V and J ends lost 6 bases and 1 base respectively, with 16 bases between them. The CDR3 DNA reads as TGTGCCAGCAGCCCGACAGGAGATGGGAGCAATCAGCCCCAGCATTTT. It specifies CASSPTGDGSNQPQHF.

V and J are TRBV9 and TRBJ1-2; D perhaps matches TRBD1 (5 bases). The germline gives CDR1 SGDLS, CDR2 YYNGEE. The germline V and J ends were trimmed by 2 bases and 7 bases, with 15 bases remaining between them. The CDR3 has 14 amino acids. CDR3 region: CASSVGGGELGYTF. CDR3 in DNA: TGTGCCAGCAGCGTTGGTGGGGGGGAGCTTGGCTACACCTTC.

The chain carries TRBV21-1 and TRBJ2-7; the table's D call of TRBD2 was not tested on the DNA. TRBV21-1 is a recognized pseudogene. The CDR3 has 17 residues. The DNA for the CDR3 is TGTGCCAGCAGCAAAGGACCCCCGGGACTAAACGTCTACGAGCAGTACTTC. Its translation is CASSKGPPGLNVYEQYF.

The chain recombines TRBV5-8 with TRBJ1-2; weak D call: TRBD1 (6 bases). Germline CDR1 reads SGHTS; CDR2 reads YDEGEE. This CDR3 has 11 residues. Trimming left V 4 bases short and J 8 bases short, with 9 bases between. The CDR3 nucleotides read TGTGCCAGCAGCAACAGGGTAGGCTACACCTTC. Translation: CASSNRVGYTF.

This clone occurred once. The chain uses TRBV23-1 and TRBJ1-5, with 9 positions matching TRBD1. TRBV23-1 is an ORF; its function is uncertain. The CDR3 is made up of 15 amino acids. V shed 0 bases and J 11 bases; nucleotides not matched to a gene: 8. CDR3 residues: CASSQSRTGGWSQHF. The CDR3 region has the DNA TGCGCCAGCAGTCAATCTCGTACAGGGGGCTGGTCCCAGCATTTT.